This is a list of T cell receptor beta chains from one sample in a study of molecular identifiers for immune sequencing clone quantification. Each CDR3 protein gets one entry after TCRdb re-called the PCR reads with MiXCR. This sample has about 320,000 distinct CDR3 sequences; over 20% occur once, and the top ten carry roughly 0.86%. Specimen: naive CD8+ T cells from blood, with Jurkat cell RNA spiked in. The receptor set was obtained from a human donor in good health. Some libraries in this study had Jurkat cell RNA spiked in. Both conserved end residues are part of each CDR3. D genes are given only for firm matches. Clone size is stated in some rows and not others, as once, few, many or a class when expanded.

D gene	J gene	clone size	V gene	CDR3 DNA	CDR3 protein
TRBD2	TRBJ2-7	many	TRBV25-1	TGTGCCAGCAGCCCCGGGACGGGAGGCGGCTACGAGCAGTACTTC	CASSPGTGGGYEQYF
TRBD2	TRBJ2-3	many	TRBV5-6	TGTGCCAGCGGCACTAGCGGGAGTAAGAGCACAGATACGCAGTATTTT	CASGTSGSKSTDTQYF
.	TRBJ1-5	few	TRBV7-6	TGTGCCAGCAGCTTTTATCCAGGGGAAAATCAGCCCCCGCATTTT	CASSFYPGENQPPHF
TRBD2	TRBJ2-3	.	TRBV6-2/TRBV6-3	TGTGCCAGCAGTTACTCCATTAGCGGGACCGGCACAGATACGCAGTATTTT	CASSYSISGTGTDTQYF
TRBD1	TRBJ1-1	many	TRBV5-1	TGCGCCAGCAGCGCCGGACAGGGTATTACTGAAGCTTTCTTT	CASSAGQGITEAFF
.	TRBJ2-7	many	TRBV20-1	TGCAGTGCTAGAGATTTTCATACCTCCTACGAGCAGTACTTC	CSARDFHTSYEQYF
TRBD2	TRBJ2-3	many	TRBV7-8	TGTGCCAGCAGCTTGGGCGGGGGACCCACAGATACGCAGTATTTT	CASSLGGGPTDTQYF
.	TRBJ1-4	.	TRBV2	TGTGCCAGCAGTGAAGGGGGTGCAACTAATGAAAAACTGTTTTTT	CASSEGGATNEKLFF
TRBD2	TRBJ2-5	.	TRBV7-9	TGTGCCAGCAGCCAGGGGACTAGCGGGGCTGTAAACCAAGAGACCCAGTACTTC	CASSQGTSGAVNQETQYF
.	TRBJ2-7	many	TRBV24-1	TGTGCCACCAGTGCCCCGGGGCCGTCCGAGCAGTACTTC	CATSAPGPSEQYF
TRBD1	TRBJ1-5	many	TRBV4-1	TGCGCCAGCAGCCATTTCCCCGCGGGACAGGGTTACAATCAGCCCCAGCATTTT	CASSHFPAGQGYNQPQHF
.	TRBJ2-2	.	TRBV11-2	TGTGCCAGCAGCCCGGGGATCATTACCCTACAGACCGGGGAGCTGTTTTTT	CASSPGIITLQTGELFF
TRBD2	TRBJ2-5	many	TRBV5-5	TGTGCCAGCAGCTTTGGGGCAGGACTAGCGGCGTACCAAGAGACCCAGTACTTC	CASSFGAGLAAYQETQYF
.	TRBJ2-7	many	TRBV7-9	TGTGCCAGCAGCCACGGGATTTACGAGCAGTACTTC	CASSHGIYEQYF
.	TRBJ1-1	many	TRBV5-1	TGCGCCAGCAGCTTGGGAGGGTTCACTGAAGCTTTCTTT	CASSLGGFTEAFF
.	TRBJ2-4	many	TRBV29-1	TGCAGCGCCGAAGGGCTCGGCAACATTCAGTACTTC	CSAEGLGNIQYF
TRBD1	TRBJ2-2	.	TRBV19	TGTGCCGTGACAGGGCCTTACACCGGGGAGCTGTTTTTT	CAVTGPYTGELFF
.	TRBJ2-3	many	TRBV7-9	TGTGCCAGCAGCTTAGTTACGGCCAAAATCCTTAACACAGATACGCAGTATTTT	CASSLVTAKILNTDTQYF
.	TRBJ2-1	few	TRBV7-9	TGTGCCAGCAGCCCTATCCGCTTGTATGAGCAGTTCTTC	CASSPIRLYEQFF
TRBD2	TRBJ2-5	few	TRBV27	TGTGCCAGCAGACCCAAAGTACTAGCGCCAGGACCTCAAGAGACCCAGTACTTC	CASRPKVLAPGPQETQYF
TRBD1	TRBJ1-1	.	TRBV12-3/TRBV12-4	TGTGCCAGCAGCCAGACGACAGGGCTAACTGAAGCTTTCTTT	CASSQTTGLTEAFF
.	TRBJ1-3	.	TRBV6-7	TGTGCCAGGCAACGGGGTACGGCCCGCTCTGGAAACACCATATATTTT	CARQRGTARSGNTIYF
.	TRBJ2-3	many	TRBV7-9	TGTGCCAGCAGCTTAACGGGTCATACGCAGTATTTT	CASSLTGHTQYF
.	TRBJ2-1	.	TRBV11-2	TGTGCCAGCAGCGCTGTTCGGCTACCCTTCTACAATGAGCAGTTCTTC	CASSAVRLPFYNEQFF
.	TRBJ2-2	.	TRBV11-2	TGTGCCAGCAGCTTAATAGGGGATTCGAGCCGGGCCGGGGAGCTGTTTTTT	CASSLIGDSSRAGELFF
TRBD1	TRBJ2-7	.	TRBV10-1	TGCGCCAGCAGTGGGGACTTGACAGGGGCCTACAACGAGCAGTACTTC	CASSGDLTGAYNEQYF
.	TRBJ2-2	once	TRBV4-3	TGCGCCAGCAGCCAAGATAGTCCGGGAACCGGGGAGCTGTCTTTT	CASSQDSPGTGELSF
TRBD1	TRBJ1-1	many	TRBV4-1	TGCGCCAGCAGCCAAGAAAAGACAGGGCGGTTCACTGAAGCTTTCTTT	CASSQEKTGRFTEAFF
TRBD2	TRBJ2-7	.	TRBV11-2	TGTGCCAGCAGCCCCACCCTACCTAGCGGGGGGGCCTACGAGCAGTACTTC	CASSPTLPSGGAYEQYF
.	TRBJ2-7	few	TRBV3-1	TGTGCCAGCAGCCATAACCTCGCAAGGGACGAGCAGTACTTC	CASSHNLARDEQYF
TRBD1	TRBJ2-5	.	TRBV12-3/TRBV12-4	TGTGCCAGCAGCGGGACAGGGGGGCGGACCCAGTACTTC	CASSGTGGRTQYF
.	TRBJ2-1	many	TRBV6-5	TGTGCCAGCAGTTCCCTGGAGAGCTCCTACAATGAGCAGTTCTTC	CASSSLESSYNEQFF
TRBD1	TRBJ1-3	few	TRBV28	TGTGCCAGCAGTTTCAGGGGGCATAGCGGAAACACCATATATTTT	CASSFRGHSGNTIYF
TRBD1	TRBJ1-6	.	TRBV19	TGTGCCAGTAGTATGAAGGGACAGGGGGTCTATAATTCACCCCTCCACTTT	CASSMKGQGVYNSPLHF
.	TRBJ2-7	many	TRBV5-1	TGCGCCAGCAGCTTGGCCATGGGATCCTACGAGCAGTACTTC	CASSLAMGSYEQYF
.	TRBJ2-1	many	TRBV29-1	TGCAGCGTTGAAGATCGCGGCAATGAGCAGTTCTTC	CSVEDRGNEQFF